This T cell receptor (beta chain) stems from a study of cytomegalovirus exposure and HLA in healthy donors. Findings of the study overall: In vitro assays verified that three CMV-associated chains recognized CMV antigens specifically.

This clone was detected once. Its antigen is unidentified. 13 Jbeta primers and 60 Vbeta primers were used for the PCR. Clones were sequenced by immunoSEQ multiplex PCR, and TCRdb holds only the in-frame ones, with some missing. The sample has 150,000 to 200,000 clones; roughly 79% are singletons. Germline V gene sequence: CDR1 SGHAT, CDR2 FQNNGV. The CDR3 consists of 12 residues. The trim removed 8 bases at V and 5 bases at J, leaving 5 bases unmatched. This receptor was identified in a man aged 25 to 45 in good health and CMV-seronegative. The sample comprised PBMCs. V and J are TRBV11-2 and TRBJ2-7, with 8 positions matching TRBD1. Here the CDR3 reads CASAGTGHEQYF. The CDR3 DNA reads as TGTGCCAGCGCCGGGACAGGTCACGAGCAGTACTTC. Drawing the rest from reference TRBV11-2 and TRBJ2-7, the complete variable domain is EAGVAQSPRYKIIEKRQSVAFWCNPISGHATLYWYQQILGQGPKLLIQFQNNGVVDDSQLPKDRFSAERLKGVDSTLKIQPAKLEDSAVYLCASAGTGHEQYFGPGTRLTVT.